The clone carrying this T cell receptor (beta chain) has a handful of counts. What it binds is not known. These data belong to a study of T cell responses to AZD1222 COVID-19 vaccine. Findings and limits, study-wide: Donors were mostly white British, more females; clonal diversity possibly underestimated.

V was clipped by 5 bases and J by 0 bases, with 21 bases between them. The germline gives CDR1 DFQATT, CDR2 SNEGSKA (reference sequence). The CDR3 loop spans 17 amino acids. Method: immunoSEQ multiplex PCR; TCRdb's copy keeps in-frame clones and lacks some. In the table there are 140,000 to 150,000 clones, around 92% of which are singletons. The material was peripheral blood, obtained 28 days after the second AZD1222 dose. The chain combines TRBV20-1 with TRBJ2-3; a weak D match, TRBD1 (6 bases). The clonotype comes from an adult who received the AZD1222 COVID-19 vaccine. CDR3 coding DNA: TGCAGTGCTCGTGGGCGGAGAGGCACAGGGAGCACAGATACGCAGTATTTT. Encoded protein: CSARGRRGTGSTDTQYF.